This TCR beta chain stems from a study of OX40 agonist ivuxolimab in advanced cancers. Whole-study findings and limits: Among the least clonally expanded were partial responders at 0.1-3.0 mg/kg.

The CDR3 totals 14 residues. V lost 5 bases and J 7 bases, leaving 15 bases between the germline ends. Germline V gene data show CDR1 as MNHEY and CDR2 as SMNVEV (reference sequence). Method: immunoSEQ multiplex PCR; TCRdb's copy keeps in-frame clones and lacks some. The top ten hold around 19% of the sample, which has 60,000 or so clones, approximately 94% seen once. A word on this clone: The antigen is not known.

This specimen was CD4+ or CD8+ T cells sorted from blood, taken in a trial of the OX40 agonist ivuxolimab. The chain combines TRBV27 with TRBJ2-1, with D hard to call. The TCR comes from an adult with an advanced solid tumor such as melanoma, head and neck, liver or kidney cancer. CDR3 DNA sequence: TGTGCCAGCAGTGCCCCCCCCTCGTCGAATGAGCAGTTCTTC. Encoded protein: CASSAPPSSNEQFF.